This passage covers 19 T cell receptor beta chains from one sample sequenced in a study of blood T cell repertoires in COVID-19. Data came from immunoSEQ multiplex PCR; TCRdb stores just in-frame clones and leaves some out. The data contain about 390,000 clones, 87% of them singletons. Sequencing used peripheral blood. These receptors originate from a woman between 55 and 75 years old with COVID-19, enrolled during active disease.

The genes are TRBV5-4 and TRBJ1-6, with 7 bases that match TRBD1. Germline V gene data show CDR1 as SGHNT and CDR2 as YYREEE (reference sequence). V gave up 4 bases and J gave up 9 bases; unmatched junction bases: 7. CDR3 length equals 14 residues. CDR3 sequence (DNA): TGTGCCAGCAGCCCGACAGGGCGAGGTTCACCCCTCCACTTT. It codes for CASSPTGRGSPLHF.

V is TRBV7-7 and J is TRBJ1-1, with a weak D call TRBD1 (6 bases). The CDR3 has 13 amino acids. Trimming left V 5 bases short and J 7 bases short, with 14 bases between. CDR1 is SSHAT, CDR2 FNYEAQ, per germline (reference sequence). CDR3 in DNA: TGTGCCAGCAGCCTTGACAGGTCTAGTGAAGCTTTCTTT. Translation gives CASSLDRSSEAFF.

The chain links TRBV28 to TRBJ1-6; D is possibly TRBD1 (6 bases). With 6 bases removed from V and 6 bases from J, the gap between germline ends came to 12 bases. Germline lookup yields CDR1 MDHEN and CDR2 SYDVKM. This CDR3 is 14 amino acids long. The CDR3 DNA sequence: TGTGCCAGCAGGGTGGGGGACACTAATTCACCCCTCCACTTT. It specifies CASRVGDTNSPLHF. The variable domain in full, completed from reference TRBV28 and TRBJ1-6, reads DVKVTQSSRYLVKRTGEKVFLECVQDMDHENMFWYRQDPGLGLRLIYFSYDVKMKEKGDIPEGYSVSREKKERFSLILESASTNQTSMYLCASRVGDTNSPLHFGNGTRLTVT.

The V call is TRBV9, the J call TRBJ2-5; unclear D gene. V dropped 3 bases and J dropped 1 base, with 10 bases sitting between them. CDR1 and CDR2 (germline): SGDLS, YYNGEE. This CDR3 is 14 amino acids long. CDR3 in amino acids: CASSAGTFQETQYF. As DNA, the CDR3 is TGTGCCAGCAGCGCAGGTACCTTCCAAGAGACCCAGTACTTC.

This clone was recorded once. The CDR3 DNA is TGTGCCAGCAGCGGGCGGTCGGGATCTGGAAACACCATATATTTT. As protein: CASSGRSGSGNTIYF. The genes are TRBV9 and TRBJ1-3, with D unresolved. Trimming pared 3 bases from V and 1 base from J, leaving 11 bases between. This CDR3 has 15 amino acids. Looked up from germline, CDR1 is SGDLS and CDR2 is YYNGEE.

This clone was detected only a few times. The V call is TRBV7-9, the J call TRBJ1-4; D is unresolved. CDR3 length: 15 residues. From germline, CDR1 is SEHNR and CDR2 FQNEAQ (reference sequence). Trimming shortened V by 0 bases and J by 4 bases, and 9 bases separated the two germline ends. The CDR3 protein is CASSLARSLNEKLFF. The CDR3 bases are TGTGCCAGCAGCTTAGCCCGGTCACTTAATGAAAAACTGTTTTTT.

The V gene is TRBV2, the J gene TRBJ1-5; TRBD1 agrees at 8 bases. V lost 7 bases to trimming and J lost 2 bases; unmatched junction nucleotides: 4. Germline V gene lookup returns CDR1 SNHLY and CDR2 FYNNEI. This CDR3 is 14 amino acids long. The CDR3 nucleotides are TGTGCCAGCACCTACAGGGGGGGCAATCAGCCCCAGCATTTT. Protein: CASTYRGGNQPQHF. Full variable domain (remainder filled in from reference TRBV2 and TRBJ1-5): EPEVTQTPSHQVTQMGQEVILRCVPISNHLYFYWYRQILGQKVEFLVSFYNNEISEKSEIFDDQFSVERPDGSNFTLKIRSTKLEDSAMYFCASTYRGGNQPQHFGDGTRLSIL.

V and J are TRBV5-1 and TRBJ1-4; 9 nucleotides align to TRBD1. The CDR3 extends over 15 amino acids. J lost 4 bases, V lost 4 bases, and 5 bases had no gene match. The germline V gene encodes CDR1 SGHRS and CDR2 YFSETQ. Here the CDR3 DNA reads TGCGCCAGCAGCGAAGGGGACAGGGTTAATGAAAAACTGTTTTTT. This sequence encodes CASSEGDRVNEKLFF.

This clone was detected only once. V usage is TRBV28 and J usage is TRBJ1-5, with D tentatively TRBD1 (5 bases). Germline loops: CDR1 MDHEN, CDR2 SYDVKM. CDR3 length: 13 amino acids. The V and J ends lost 6 bases and 2 bases respectively, with 8 bases between them. CDR3 DNA sequence: TGTGCCAGCAGCTTGACAGGCAATCAGCCCCAGCATTTT. Its translation: CASSLTGNQPQHF.

The chain has TRBV19 and TRBJ1-1; TRBD1 aligns across 8 bases. This CDR3 spans 15 amino acids. Trimming removed 5 bases from V and 3 bases from J; junction bases left unmatched: 8. The V gene's germline CDR1 is LNHDA and CDR2 SQIVND (reference sequence). For the CDR3, the DNA is TGTGCCAGTAGTGTGACAGGGGATGATTACACTGAAGCTTTCTTT. It translates to CASSVTGDDYTEAFF.

This clone was observed once. The chain joins TRBV2 to TRBJ2-5, with 7 bases matching TRBD2. V lost 6 bases to trimming and J lost 9 bases; unmatched junction nucleotides: 13. Germline V CDR1 and CDR2: SNHLY, FYNNEI. The CDR3 has 14 residues. This chain's CDR3 is CASSGTIGPGAQYF. The CDR3 DNA is TGTGCCAGCAGCGGGACTATCGGCCCCGGGGCCCAGTACTTC. The full variable domain, with the rest looked up from reference TRBV2 and TRBJ2-5, is EPEVTQTPSHQVTQMGQEVILRCVPISNHLYFYWYRQILGQKVEFLVSFYNNEISEKSEIFDDQFSVERPDGSNFTLKIRSTKLEDSAMYFCASSGTIGPGAQYFGPGTRLLVL.

V gene TRBV3-1 (or the pseudogene TRBV3-2) combines with J gene TRBJ1-3, with TRBD1 identical over 12 bases. There are 16 residues in the CDR3. Germline V gives CDR1 LGHDT, CDR2 YNNKEL (reference sequence). V trimming: 1 base; J trimming: 7 bases; junction bases outside the gene matches: 5. CDR3 bases: TGTGCCAGCAGCCAAGGGGGACAGGGGGCACGGAACACCATATATTTT. It specifies CASSQGGQGARNTIYF.

A single count supports this clone. This chain joins TRBV19 and TRBJ1-1; a weak D match, TRBD1 (6 bases). V was trimmed by 5 bases and J by 3 bases, leaving 13 bases between them. This CDR3 is built from 14 residues. Germline CDR1 and CDR2: LNHDA and SQIVND (reference sequence). CDR3 residues: CASSSQGRDTEAFF. The CDR3, as DNA: TGTGCCAGTAGTTCCCAGGGGCGCGACACTGAAGCTTTCTTT. Full variable domain (rest looked up from reference TRBV19 and TRBJ1-1): DGGITQSPKYLFRKEGQNVTLSCEQNLNHDAMYWYRQDPGQGLRLIYYSQIVNDFQKGDIAEGYSVSREKKESFPLTVTSAQKNPTAFYLCASSSQGRDTEAFFGQGTRLTVV.

The gene calls are TRBV10-3 and TRBJ2-7, with 7 bases fitting TRBD1. The CDR3 is made up of 17 amino acids. The ends lost 2 bases at V and 3 bases at J; junction bases unmatched: 13. Looked up from germline, CDR1 is ENHRY and CDR2 is SYGVKD. CDR3 bases: TGTGCCATCAGTGAGGCCGCCGACAGGGCCTTGGGCTACGAGCAGTACTTC. Translating gives CAISEAADRALGYEQYF.

The rearrangement uses TRBV3-1 (or the pseudogene TRBV3-2) and TRBJ1-4; D gene unclear. The V gene's germline CDR1 is LGHDT and CDR2 YNNKEL (reference sequence). The CDR3 length is 16 residues. V lost 5 bases, J lost 2 bases, and 15 bases lay in between. CDR3 sequence reads: CASSTVKRRTNEKLFF. DNA of the CDR3: TGTGCCAGCAGCACGGTGAAGAGGCGCACTAATGAAAAACTGTTTTTT.

This rearrangement joins TRBV11-3 to TRBJ2-5; 7 bases are a match to TRBD1. V lost 5 bases and J lost 1; bases outside the gene matches: 13. CDR1 is SGHNT, CDR2 YENEEA, per germline. This CDR3 has 17 amino acids. CDR3 loop: CASSANSRWTGQETQYF. The CDR3 nucleotides read TGTGCCAGCAGCGCTAACAGCCGATGGACAGGCCAAGAGACCCAGTACTTC.

This sequence joins TRBV7-2 and TRBJ1-5, with 9 bases aligning to TRBD1. Germline-derived CDR1 and CDR2 are SGHTA and FQGNSA. V was clipped by 4 bases and J by 4 bases; unmatched bases: 8. This CDR3 comprises 16 residues. The CDR3 DNA reads TGTGCCAGCAGCTGGTCGGGACAGGGTAGGAATCAGCCCCAGCATTTT. This sequence encodes CASSWSGQGRNQPQHF.

The chain uses TRBV10-3 and TRBJ1-4; D possibly corresponds to TRBD1 (5 bases). CDR3 length equals 16 residues. Per germline, CDR1 ENHRY and CDR2 SYGVKD. V was cut by 5 bases and J by 0 bases, with 13 bases left in between. Written as DNA, the CDR3 is TGTGCCATCAGTCCCGGGGGTATTGCAACTAATGAAAAACTGTTTTTT. This gives the protein CAISPGGIATNEKLFF.

This sequence joins TRBV4-1 and TRBJ1-2, with TRBD1 as a possible D gene (6 bases). The CDR3 length is 16 residues. The germline V and J ends were trimmed by 0 bases and 5 bases, with 16 bases remaining between them. Per germline, CDR1 MGHRA and CDR2 YSYEKL. The CDR3 sequence is CASSQDQWDIGYGYTF. CDR3 sequence (DNA): TGCGCCAGCAGCCAAGATCAGTGGGACATTGGGTATGGCTACACCTTC.